This TCR beta chain originates from a study of T cell repertoires in cytomegalovirus infection. Study overall: HLA-B-restricted CMV epitopes that are well studied were used alongside recently identified HLA-C-restricted ones. Signatures in public TCR beta sequences pointed to both CMV infection and matching HLA type. Study-wide findings and caveats: Individuals carrying CMV plus the relevant HLA were identified by cumulative frequency of public TCR beta families. Dominant in the ex vivo response were TCR beta clonotypes restricted by HLA-C and specific for CMV.

Using its own MiXCR run on the reads, TCRdb lists one record per CDR3 protein. This table has around 900,000 distinct CDR3 sequences, around 31% appearing once. Remarks on this clonotype: Its cognate antigen is unknown.

Germline assignment: CDR1 MNHEY and CDR2 SMNVEV (reference sequence). V shed 5 bases and J 6 bases; nucleotides not matched to a gene: 15. The CDR3 covers 16 residues. This specimen was cultured CD8+ T cells from PBMCs, taken from culture after CMV antigen stimulation. The chain employs TRBV27 and TRBJ1-2; 7 nucleotides agree with TRBD1. The receptor was derived from a human donor in good health (CMV status not recorded). Some clones in this sample may be carry-over from other donors' samples. As DNA, the CDR3 is TGTGCCAGCAGTCCCGATCACAGGGGCTGGGGGGATGGCTACACCTTC. This translates into CASSPDHRGWGDGYTF.